This TCR beta chain was recovered during a study of blood T cell repertoires in COVID-19. This clone appeared once. V lost 8 bases and J lost 5, with 9 bases in between. This CDR3 contains 11 residues. Libraries were prepared by immunoSEQ multiplex PCR; TCRdb keeps only in-frame clonotypes and omits some of them. The table records 130,000 to 150,000 clones, around 80% of them present only once. The chain carries TRBV12-3 or TRBV12-4 and TRBJ1-1, with D maybe TRBD1 (6 bases). Input material: peripheral blood. The clonotype originates from a human donor in a cohort sampled during active COVID-19. CDR3: CASPQGTEAFF. CDR3 coding DNA: TGTGCCAGCCCCCAGGGGACTGAAGCTTTCTTT.